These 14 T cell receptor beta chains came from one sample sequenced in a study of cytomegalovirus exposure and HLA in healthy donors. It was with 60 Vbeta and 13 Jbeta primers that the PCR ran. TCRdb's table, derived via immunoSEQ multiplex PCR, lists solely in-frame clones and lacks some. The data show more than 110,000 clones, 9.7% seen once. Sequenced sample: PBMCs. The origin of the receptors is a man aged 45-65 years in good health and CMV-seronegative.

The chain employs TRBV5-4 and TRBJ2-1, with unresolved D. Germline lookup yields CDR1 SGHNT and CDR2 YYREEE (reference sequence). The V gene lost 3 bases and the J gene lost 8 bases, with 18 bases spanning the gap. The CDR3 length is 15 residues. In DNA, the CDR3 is TGTGCCAGCAGCTCCAAAGCCTCAGGCGTGGATGAGCAGTTCTTC. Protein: CASSSKASGVDEQFF. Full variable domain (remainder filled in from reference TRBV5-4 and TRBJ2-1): ETGVTQSPTHLIKTRGQQVTLRCSSQSGHNTVSWYQQALGQGPQFIFQYYREEENGRGNFPPRFSGLQFPNYSSELNVNALELDDSALYLCASSSKASGVDEQFFGPGTRLTVL.

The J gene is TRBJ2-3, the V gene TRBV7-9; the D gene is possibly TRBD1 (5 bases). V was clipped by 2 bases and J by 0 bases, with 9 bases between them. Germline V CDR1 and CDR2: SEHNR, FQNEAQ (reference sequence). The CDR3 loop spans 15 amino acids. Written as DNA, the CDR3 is TGTGCCAGCAGCTTAAAGGGGCAAAGCACAGATACGCAGTATTTT. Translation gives CASSLKGQSTDTQYF.

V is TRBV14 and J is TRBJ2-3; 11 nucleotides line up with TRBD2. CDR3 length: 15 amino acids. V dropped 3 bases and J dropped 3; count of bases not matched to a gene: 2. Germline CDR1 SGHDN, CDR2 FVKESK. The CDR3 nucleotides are TGTGCCAGCAGCCATAGCGGGAGGGAAACAGATACGCAGTATTTT. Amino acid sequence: CASSHSGRETDTQYF.

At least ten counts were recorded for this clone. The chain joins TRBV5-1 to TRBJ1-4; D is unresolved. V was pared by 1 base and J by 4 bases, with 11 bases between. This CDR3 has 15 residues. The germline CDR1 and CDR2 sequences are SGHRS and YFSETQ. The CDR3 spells CASSLLSGDNEKLFF. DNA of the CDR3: TGCGCCAGCAGCTTGCTTTCAGGTGATAATGAAAAACTGTTTTTT.

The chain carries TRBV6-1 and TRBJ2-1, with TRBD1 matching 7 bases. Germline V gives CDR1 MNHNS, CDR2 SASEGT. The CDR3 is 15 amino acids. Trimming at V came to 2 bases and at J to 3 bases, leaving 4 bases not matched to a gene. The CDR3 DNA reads TGTGCCAGCAGTGAATCTGCAGGGGGCTACAATGAGCAGTTCTTC. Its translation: CASSESAGGYNEQFF.

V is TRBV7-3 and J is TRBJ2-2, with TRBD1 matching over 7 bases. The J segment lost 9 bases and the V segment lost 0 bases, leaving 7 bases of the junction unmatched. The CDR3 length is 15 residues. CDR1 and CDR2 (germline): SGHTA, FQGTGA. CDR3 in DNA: TGTGCCAGCAGCTTAACCCAGACAGGGAACCGGGAGCTGTTTTTT. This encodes CASSLTQTGNRELFF.

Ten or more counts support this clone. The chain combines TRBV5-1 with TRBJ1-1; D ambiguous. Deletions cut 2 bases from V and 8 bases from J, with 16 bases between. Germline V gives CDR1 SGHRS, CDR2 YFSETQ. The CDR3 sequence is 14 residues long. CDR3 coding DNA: TGCGCCAGCAGCTTATCTGTAAGCTTTGAGGAAGCTTTCTTT. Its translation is CASSLSVSFEEAFF.

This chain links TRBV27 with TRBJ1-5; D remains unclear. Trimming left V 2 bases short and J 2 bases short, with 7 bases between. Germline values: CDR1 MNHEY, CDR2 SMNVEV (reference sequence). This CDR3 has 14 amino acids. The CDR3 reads CASSLRTRNQPQHF. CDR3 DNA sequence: TGTGCCAGCAGTTTAAGAACTCGCAATCAGCCCCAGCATTTT.

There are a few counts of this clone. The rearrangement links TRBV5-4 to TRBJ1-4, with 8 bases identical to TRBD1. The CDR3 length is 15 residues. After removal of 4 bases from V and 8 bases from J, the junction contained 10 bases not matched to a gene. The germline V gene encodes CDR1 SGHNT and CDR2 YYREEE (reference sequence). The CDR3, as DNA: TGTGCCAGCAGCAGTTCAGGGGGCGAACAAGAAAAACTGTTTTTT. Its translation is CASSSSGGEQEKLFF.

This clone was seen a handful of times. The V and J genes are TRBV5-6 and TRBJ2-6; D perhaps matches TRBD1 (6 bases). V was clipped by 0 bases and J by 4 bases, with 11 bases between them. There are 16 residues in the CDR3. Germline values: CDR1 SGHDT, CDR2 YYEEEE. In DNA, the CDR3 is TGTGCCAGCAGCTTGGACAGGGTCTCCGGGGCCAACGTCCTGACTTTC. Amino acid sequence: CASSLDRVSGANVLTF.

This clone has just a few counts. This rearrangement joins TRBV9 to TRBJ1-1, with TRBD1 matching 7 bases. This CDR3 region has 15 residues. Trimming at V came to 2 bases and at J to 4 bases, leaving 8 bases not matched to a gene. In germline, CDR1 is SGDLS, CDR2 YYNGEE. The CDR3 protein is CASSVDRVGATEAFF. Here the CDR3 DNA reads TGTGCCAGCAGCGTCGACAGGGTAGGGGCCACTGAAGCTTTCTTT.

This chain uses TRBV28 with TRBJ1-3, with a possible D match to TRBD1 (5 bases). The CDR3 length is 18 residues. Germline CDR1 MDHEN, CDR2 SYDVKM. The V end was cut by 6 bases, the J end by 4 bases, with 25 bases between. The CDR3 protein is CASRTLRQGLQEGNTIYF. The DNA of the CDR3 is TGTGCCAGCAGAACTTTACGTCAGGGCCTTCAAGAAGGAAACACCATATATTTT. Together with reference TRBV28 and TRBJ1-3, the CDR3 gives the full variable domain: DVKVTQSSRYLVKRTGEKVFLECVQDMDHENMFWYRQDPGLGLRLIYFSYDVKMKEKGDIPEGYSVSREKKERFSLILESASTNQTSMYLCASRTLRQGLQEGNTIYFGEGSWLTVV.

CDR3 in DNA: TGTGCCAGCAGTCCCCAAGGAGCGCATCAGCCCCAGCATTTT. Its translation is CASSPQGAHQPQHF. The chain couples TRBV28 to TRBJ1-5; no clear D gene. CDR3 length equals 14 residues. Germline V gene data show CDR1 as MDHEN and CDR2 as SYDVKM. Trimming took 5 bases from V and 5 from J, leaving 13 bases between them.

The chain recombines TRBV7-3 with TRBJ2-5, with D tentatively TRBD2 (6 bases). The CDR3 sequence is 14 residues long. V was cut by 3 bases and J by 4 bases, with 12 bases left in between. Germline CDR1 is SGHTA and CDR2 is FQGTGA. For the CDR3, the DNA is TGTGCCAGCAGCTTCCGGGGGAGGAGAGAGACCCAGTACTTC. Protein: CASSFRGRRETQYF.